This TCR beta chain was documented in a study of cytomegalovirus exposure and HLA in healthy donors. With 60 Vbeta and 13 Jbeta primers, the PCR was carried out. TCRdb's copy holds only in-frame clones and misses some; the assay was immunoSEQ multiplex PCR. The repertoire includes about 92,000 clones, nearly 70% of them detected once, and 2.5% to 3% sits in the top ten. Trimming took off 4 bases at V and 7 bases at J, with 13 bases between the two ends. The CDR3 extends over 13 amino acids. Germline-derived CDR1 and CDR2 are SQVTM and ANQGSEA. This clonotype was obtained from a man aged 50 or older in good health and CMV-seronegative. The chain links TRBV29-1 to TRBJ1-4; tentative D call: TRBD1 (6 bases). Sequencing input: PBMCs. CDR3 loop: CSVGEGGGEKLFF. CDR3 DNA sequence: TGCAGCGTTGGAGAAGGGGGTGGTGAAAAACTGTTTTTT.